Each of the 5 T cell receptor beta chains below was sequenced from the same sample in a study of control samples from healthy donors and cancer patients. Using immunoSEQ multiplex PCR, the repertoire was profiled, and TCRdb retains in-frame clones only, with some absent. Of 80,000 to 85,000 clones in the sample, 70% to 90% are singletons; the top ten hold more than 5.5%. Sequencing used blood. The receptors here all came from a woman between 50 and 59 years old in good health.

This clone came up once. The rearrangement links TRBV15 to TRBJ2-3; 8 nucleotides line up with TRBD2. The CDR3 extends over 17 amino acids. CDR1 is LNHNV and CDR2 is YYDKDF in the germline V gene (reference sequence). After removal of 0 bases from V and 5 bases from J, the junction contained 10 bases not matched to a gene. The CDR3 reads CATSREASGGFRDTQYF. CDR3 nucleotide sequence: TGTGCCACCAGCAGAGAGGCCAGCGGGGGATTTAGAGATACGCAGTATTTT.

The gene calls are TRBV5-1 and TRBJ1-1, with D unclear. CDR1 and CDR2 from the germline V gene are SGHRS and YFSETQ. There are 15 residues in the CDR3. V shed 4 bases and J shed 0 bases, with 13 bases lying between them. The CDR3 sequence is CASSVNGGVNTEAFF. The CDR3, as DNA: TGCGCCAGCAGCGTGAACGGTGGGGTGAACACTGAAGCTTTCTTT. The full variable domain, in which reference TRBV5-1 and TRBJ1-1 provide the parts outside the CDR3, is KAGVTQTPRYLIKTRGQQVTLSCSPISGHRSVSWYQQTPGQGLQFLFEYFSETQRNKGNFPGRFSGRQFSNSRSEMNVSTLELGDSALYLCASSVNGGVNTEAFFGQGTRLTVV.

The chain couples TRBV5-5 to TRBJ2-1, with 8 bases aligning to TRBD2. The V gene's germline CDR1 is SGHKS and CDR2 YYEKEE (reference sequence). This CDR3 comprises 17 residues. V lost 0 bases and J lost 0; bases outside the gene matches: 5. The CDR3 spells CASSLVAGGSSYNEQFF. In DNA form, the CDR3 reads TGTGCCAGCAGCTTGGTGGCGGGGGGATCCTCCTACAATGAGCAGTTCTTC.

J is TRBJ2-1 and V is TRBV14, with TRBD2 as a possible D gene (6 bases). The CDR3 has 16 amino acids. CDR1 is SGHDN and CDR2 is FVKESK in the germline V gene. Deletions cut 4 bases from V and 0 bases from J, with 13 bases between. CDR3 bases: TGTGCCAGCAGCCCGAGGAGGGCTAGCTCCTACAATGAGCAGTTCTTC. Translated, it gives CASSPRRASSYNEQFF.

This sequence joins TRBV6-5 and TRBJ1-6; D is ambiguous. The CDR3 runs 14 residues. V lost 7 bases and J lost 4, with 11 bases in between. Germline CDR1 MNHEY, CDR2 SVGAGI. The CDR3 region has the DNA TGTGCCAGCACTGGGGAACGTTATAATTCACCCCTCCACTTT. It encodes CASTGERYNSPLHF.